This is a list of T cell receptor beta chains from one sample in a study of blood T cell repertoires in COVID-19. Sequencing used immunoSEQ multiplex PCR; TCRdb keeps in-frame clones, though not all of them. The sample consists of over 200,000 clones, about 90% of them appearing once. Material: peripheral blood. The receptors were gathered from a man aged 25 to 40 with COVID-19, enrolled during active disease. Each CDR3 is given with its conserved first and last residue. The D gene is left open where the match is weak. Clone size appears in some rows only: once, few, many, or a class for an expanded clone.

size	D	J	V	DNA	CDR3
NA	NA	TRBJ2-1	TRBV6-5	TGTGCCAGCTTTTGGGGGGTAACGGGTGAGCAGTTCTTC	CASFWGVTGEQFF
NA	NA	TRBJ1-2	TRBV18	TGTGCCAGCTCACCCGGTGGCTATGGCTACACCTTC	CASSPGGYGYTF
NA	NA	TRBJ1-1	TRBV7-2	TGTGCCAGCAGCTTTAGCATGAACACTGAAGCTTTCTTT	CASSFSMNTEAFF
NA	NA	TRBJ1-3	TRBV28	TGTGCCAGCAGTCCTCAGGGTGGTGGAGGAAACACCATATATTTT	CASSPQGGGGNTIYF
few	NA	TRBJ1-1	TRBV2	TGTGCCAGCAGTGCGACAGGTGGTGGCACTGAAGCTTTCTTT	CASSATGGGTEAFF
NA	TRBD1	TRBJ2-7	TRBV11-2	TGTGCCAGCAGCTTAGAGCGGACAGGGGGGAACTACGAGCAGTACTTC	CASSLERTGGNYEQYF
NA	TRBD2	TRBJ2-5	TRBV10-3	TGTGCCATCACCGAGGGACTAGCTAGGGGGGAGACCCAGTACTTC	CAITEGLARGETQYF
once	NA	TRBJ1-1	TRBV12-5	TGTGCTAGTGGCCTTATGAACACTGAAGCTTTCTTT	CASGLMNTEAFF
NA	NA	TRBJ2-2	TRBV19	TGTGCCAGTAGTAATACACTATTAGGACTGGAGGCGAACACCGGGGAGCTGTTTTTT	CASSNTLLGLEANTGELFF
NA	NA	TRBJ2-1	TRBV21-1	TGTGCCAGCAGCAAAGACGGCGGGAGCGGGAGGGCCTCCTACAATGAGCAGTTCTTC	CASSKDGGSGRASYNEQFF
NA	TRBD1	TRBJ2-7	TRBV11-2	TGTGCCAGCAGCTCGACAGGGAGCCACGAGCAGTACTTC	CASSSTGSHEQYF
once	NA	TRBJ1-1	TRBV7-8	TGTGCCAGCAGCTTAGTAGACAGAATCAACACTGAAGCTTTCTTT	CASSLVDRINTEAFF
NA	TRBD1	TRBJ1-1	TRBV9	TGTGCCAGCAGCGTAGCTAGCACAGGGGCTGCTTTCTTT	CASSVASTGAAFF
NA	TRBD1	TRBJ2-1	TRBV7-2	TGTGCCAGCAGCTCACAGACAGGGTACAATGAGCAGTTCTTC	CASSSQTGYNEQFF
NA	TRBD1	TRBJ2-2	TRBV5-1	TGCGCCAGCAGCCGGGACAGGGGAAACACCGGGGAGCTGTTTTTT	CASSRDRGNTGELFF
NA	NA	TRBJ1-5	TRBV5-8	TGTGCCAGCATCCCCCCCCCGGGGACTAATCAGCCCCAGCATTTT	CASIPPPGTNQPQHF
NA	TRBD1	TRBJ2-3	TRBV24-1	TGTGCCACCAGTGATTACCAGGGGGCGGCCACAGATACGCAGTATTTT	CATSDYQGAATDTQYF
NA	TRBD2	TRBJ2-1	TRBV9	TGTGCCAGCAGCGTAGCTTTAGCGGGGCACCCCTACAATGAGCAGTTCTTC	CASSVALAGHPYNEQFF